A single sample gave rise to the 22 T cell receptor beta chains below, sequenced in a study of OX40 agonist ivuxolimab in advanced cancers. Only in-frame clones appear in the TCRdb table, and some are missing; sequencing was by immunoSEQ multiplex PCR. The data show 35,000 to 55,000 clones, with about 94% seen just once and about 11% held by the top ten. The sample here was CD4+ or CD8+ T cells sorted from blood, taken in a trial of the OX40 agonist ivuxolimab. The receptors were gathered from an adult with an advanced solid tumor such as melanoma, head and neck, liver or kidney cancer.

This clone was detected only once. The chain has TRBV6-4 and TRBJ2-7; D unresolved. V was cut by 2 bases and J by 4 bases, with 3 bases left in between. Germline CDR1 reads MRHNA; CDR2 reads SNTAGT. The CDR3 totals 11 residues. The CDR3 region is CASSDGYEQYF. The CDR3 nucleotides are TGTGCCAGCAGTGACGGGTACGAGCAGTACTTC.

The sample holds one count of this clone. The V and J genes are TRBV5-1 and TRBJ2-2; D uncertain. The CDR3 spans 17 residues. The ends were cut back, 0 bases at V and 0 bases at J, with 12 bases in the middle. Germline V gene data show CDR1 as SGHRS and CDR2 as YFSETQ. The DNA of the CDR3 is TGCGCCAGCAGCTTGGAAGGACCCCACGCGAACACCGGGGAGCTGTTTTTT. Its translation is CASSLEGPHANTGELFF.

The rearrangement uses TRBV19 and TRBJ1-5; maybe TRBD1 (5 bases). Germline V gives CDR1 LNHDA, CDR2 SQIVND (reference sequence). This CDR3 contains 14 residues. V gave up 3 bases and J gave up 7 bases, with 13 bases separating them. The CDR3 reads CASSIWGVRQPQHF. The CDR3 region has the DNA TGTGCCAGTAGTATTTGGGGGGTACGACAGCCCCAGCATTTT. Filled out from reference TRBV19 and TRBJ1-5, the complete variable domain reads DGGITQSPKYLFRKEGQNVTLSCEQNLNHDAMYWYRQDPGQGLRLIYYSQIVNDFQKGDIAEGYSVSREKKESFPLTVTSAQKNPTAFYLCASSIWGVRQPQHFGDGTRLSIL.

V is TRBV4-2 and J is TRBJ1-5; TRBD1 is a possible D gene (5 bases). V lost 0 bases and J lost 6, with 6 bases in between. The CDR3 consists of 13 residues. Looked up from germline, CDR1 is LGHNA and CDR2 is YNFKEQ. The CDR3 loop reads CASSQDRGQPQHF. DNA for the CDR3: TGTGCCAGCAGCCAAGATAGGGGTCAGCCCCAGCATTTT.

J is TRBJ2-7 and V is TRBV19, with no clear D. The CDR3 contains 13 residues. V gave up 1 base and J gave up 2 bases, with 6 bases separating them. Germline V gives CDR1 LNHDA, CDR2 SQIVND (reference sequence). The CDR3 DNA reads TGTGCCAGTAGTATAGTGGGCCCCTACGAGCAGTACTTC. Its protein product is CASSIVGPYEQYF.

The CDR3 DNA is TGCGCCAGCAGCGATCCGGGGGAGACTGAAGCTTTCTTT. Translating it yields CASSDPGETEAFF. The V call is TRBV5-1, the J call TRBJ1-1, with D possibly matching TRBD1 (5 bases). The V gene's germline CDR1 is SGHRS and CDR2 YFSETQ. Trimming took off 4 bases at V and 5 bases at J, with 12 bases between the two ends. The CDR3 is made up of 13 amino acids.

The J gene is TRBJ1-3, the V gene TRBV28; a possible D gene is TRBD1 (6 bases). In germline, CDR1 is MDHEN, CDR2 SYDVKM. V shed 4 bases and J shed 0 bases, with 13 bases lying between them. The CDR3 extends over 16 amino acids. In DNA, the CDR3 is TGTGCCAGCAGTTCCCCCGGGGGGGCCTCTGGAAACACCATATATTTT. Amino acids: CASSSPGGASGNTIYF.

V is TRBV6-1 and J is TRBJ1-1; D may be TRBD1 (5 bases). Germline V gives CDR1 MNHNS, CDR2 SASEGT. The CDR3 extends over 12 amino acids. The ends were cut back, 7 bases at V and 4 bases at J, with 10 bases in the middle. As DNA, the CDR3 is TGTGCCAGCACGGGACCGCTCACTGAAGCTTTCTTT. This gives the protein CASTGPLTEAFF.

V and J are TRBV27 and TRBJ1-2, with a weak D call TRBD1 (5 bases). The V end was cut by 3 bases, the J end by 4 bases, with 9 bases between. The CDR3 is 13 residues long. Germline V CDR1 and CDR2: MNHEY, SMNVEV (reference sequence). CDR3 DNA sequence: TGTGCCAGCAGTTTTTCGGGGGGCTATGGCTACACCTTC. Translated: CASSFSGGYGYTF.

The chain has TRBV2 and TRBJ2-7; 11 positions agree with TRBD2. The CDR3 consists of 17 residues. V lost 5 bases and J lost 2; bases outside the gene matches: 11. Germline assignment: CDR1 SNHLY and CDR2 FYNNEI. CDR3 nucleotide sequence: TGTGCCAGCAGTACACACCCCGGGACTAGCGGAACCTACGAGCAGTACTTC. Its protein is CASSTHPGTSGTYEQYF.

This chain uses TRBV15 with TRBJ2-3; 7 nucleotides agree with TRBD2. Germline CDR1 reads LNHNV; CDR2 reads YYDKDF (reference sequence). V gave up 3 bases and J gave up 3 bases; unmatched junction bases: 3. The CDR3 loop spans 14 amino acids. The CDR3 coding sequence is TGTGCCACCAGCAGGGTGGGAGGGACAGATACGCAGTATTTT. Residues: CATSRVGGTDTQYF.

This chain links TRBV7-2 with TRBJ2-7; D is unresolved. Trimming took 0 bases from V and 4 from J, leaving 4 bases between them. Germline values: CDR1 SGHTA, CDR2 FQGNSA. There are 12 residues in the CDR3. The CDR3: CASSLAWYEQYF. In DNA, the CDR3 is TGTGCCAGCAGCTTAGCGTGGTACGAGCAGTACTTC.

The chain links TRBV4-2 to TRBJ1-1, with unresolved D. Per germline, CDR1 LGHNA and CDR2 YNFKEQ. V was trimmed by 5 bases and J by 5 bases, leaving 6 bases between them. This CDR3 is 11 amino acids long. The CDR3 spells CASSWGTEAFF. In DNA form, the CDR3 reads TGTGCCAGCAGCTGGGGTACTGAAGCTTTCTTT.

V gene TRBV7-9 combines with J gene TRBJ2-3, with 8 bases lining up with TRBD2. The germline V gene encodes CDR1 SEHNR and CDR2 FQNEAQ (reference sequence). Trimming at V came to 5 bases and at J to 5 bases, leaving 6 bases not matched to a gene. This CDR3 comprises 14 residues. The DNA of the CDR3 is TGTGCCAGCAGCGCCGGGGGGGTTAGAGATACGCAGTATTTT. Its translation: CASSAGGVRDTQYF.

V is TRBV4-1 and J is TRBJ2-7; TRBD2 aligns across 10 bases. Unmatched junction bases numbered 3, after V lost 3 bases and J lost 1 base. The CDR3 consists of 15 residues. Germline values: CDR1 MGHRA, CDR2 YSYEKL. CDR3 nucleotide sequence: TGCGCCAGCAGCCAGTCGGGACTAGCGTCCTACGAGCAGTACTTC. The encoded protein is CASSQSGLASYEQYF.

The CDR3 spells CASSIVASGDNEQFF. CDR3 DNA sequence: TGTGCCAGTAGTATCGTGGCTAGCGGGGACAATGAGCAGTTCTTC. The chain is built from TRBV19 and TRBJ2-1, with 9 positions matching TRBD2. CDR1 is LNHDA, CDR2 SQIVND, per germline (reference sequence). V gave up 3 bases and J gave up 5 bases; unmatched junction bases: 5. The CDR3 extends over 15 amino acids.

The V and J genes are TRBV4-3 and TRBJ1-6, with a weak D call TRBD1 (6 bases). The CDR3 covers 14 residues. The germline V gene has CDR1 LGHNA and CDR2 YSLEER. V gave up 0 bases and J gave up 14 bases, with 14 bases separating them. Here the CDR3 DNA reads TGCGCCAGCAGCCAAGAAGTACAGGGATTCTCCCTCCACTTT. This translates into CASSQEVQGFSLHF.

The rearrangement links TRBV5-6 to TRBJ2-1; D is ambiguous. V lost 4 bases, J lost 0 bases, and 14 bases lay in between. The CDR3 runs to 16 residues. Germline V lookup: CDR1 SGHDT, CDR2 YYEEEE. In nucleotides, the CDR3 is TGTGCCAGCAGCCCAAGAGCTGTTAGCTCCTACAATGAGCAGTTCTTC. It specifies CASSPRAVSSYNEQFF.

The chain combines TRBV27 with TRBJ2-7, with D maybe TRBD1 (6 bases). The CDR3 is made up of 15 amino acids. Germline values: CDR1 MNHEY, CDR2 SMNVEV (reference sequence). The ends were cut back, 3 bases at V and 2 bases at J, with 14 bases in the middle. CDR3 nucleotides: TGTGCCAGCAGTTTGAACGTGGGACACCCCTACGAGCAGTACTTC. Translated: CASSLNVGHPYEQYF.

The chain employs TRBV19 and TRBJ2-1; 11 nucleotides align to TRBD2. The junction had 14 bases not matched to a gene; V was cut back by 4 bases and J by 9 bases. The CDR3 consists of 17 residues. The germline gives CDR1 LNHDA, CDR2 SQIVND (reference sequence). The CDR3 sequence: CASSNTQTSGSYSEQFF. The CDR3 DNA reads as TGTGCCAGTAGTAATACTCAAACTAGCGGGAGTTATAGTGAGCAGTTCTTC.

This rearrangement joins TRBV18 to TRBJ2-1; 10 bases align to TRBD2. The CDR3 spans 15 residues. Unmatched junction bases numbered 7, after V lost 3 bases and J lost 8 bases. The germline V gene encodes CDR1 KGHSH and CDR2 LQKENI. Here the CDR3 DNA reads TGTGCCAGCTCACCTCGGGAGCGGGAGGGTCATGAGCAGTTCTTC. As protein: CASSPREREGHEQFF.

The chain uses TRBV4-2 and TRBJ2-5; D perhaps matches TRBD1 (6 bases). V was trimmed by 0 bases and J by 0 bases, leaving 11 bases between them. There are 16 residues in the CDR3. Germline loops: CDR1 LGHNA, CDR2 YNFKEQ. CDR3 nucleotide sequence: TGTGCCAGCAGCCAAGACGCAGGGGCAAACCAAGAGACCCAGTACTTC. Translation gives CASSQDAGANQETQYF.